This T cell receptor beta chain originates from a study of blood T cell repertoires in COVID-19. Turning to the study itself: Both acute and convalescent COVID-19 samples were obtained from the United States, Italy and Spain. T cells, B-cell-depleted T cells, or PBMCs provided the cDNA or gDNA that served as material.

In the source study's methods: Amplification with reference gene primers provided the estimates of nucleated cell counts. Profiling relied on immunoSEQ multiplex PCR, and the TCRdb table lists in-frame clones only, not all of them. The DNA gave D and trimming, while V, J and clone size come from that table. The top ten hold 2% to 3% of the sample, which has approximately 210,000 clones, approximately 83% seen once. The CDR3 is 18 amino acids. The junction had 10 bases not matched to a gene; V was cut back by 1 base and J by 0 bases. CDR1 is SEHNR, CDR2 FQNEAQ, per germline (reference sequence). Sequences were obtained from peripheral blood. The sequence was obtained from a woman aged 40 to 50 with active or convalescent COVID-19. V gene TRBV7-9 combines with J gene TRBJ2-3; 7 positions agree with TRBD2. In nucleotides, the CDR3 is TGTGCCAGCAGCTTAGGGGGAGGGAAACACGGTAGCACAGATACGCAGTATTTT. Its protein is CASSLGGGKHGSTDTQYF.